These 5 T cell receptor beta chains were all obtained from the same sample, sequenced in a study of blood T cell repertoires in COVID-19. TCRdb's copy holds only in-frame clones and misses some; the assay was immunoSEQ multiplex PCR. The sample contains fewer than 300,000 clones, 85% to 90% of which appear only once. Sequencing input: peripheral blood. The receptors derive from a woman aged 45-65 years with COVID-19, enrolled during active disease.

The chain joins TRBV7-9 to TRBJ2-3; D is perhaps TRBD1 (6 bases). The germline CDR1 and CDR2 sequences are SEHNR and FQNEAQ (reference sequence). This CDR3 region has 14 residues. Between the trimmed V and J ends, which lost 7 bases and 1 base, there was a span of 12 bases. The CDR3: CASIDRQGTDTQYF. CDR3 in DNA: TGTGCCAGCATCGACAGGCAAGGCACAGATACGCAGTATTTT.

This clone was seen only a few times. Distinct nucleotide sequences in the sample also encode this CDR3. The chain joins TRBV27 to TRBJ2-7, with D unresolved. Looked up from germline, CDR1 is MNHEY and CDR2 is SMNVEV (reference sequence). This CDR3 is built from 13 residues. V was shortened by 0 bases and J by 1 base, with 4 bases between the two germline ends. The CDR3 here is CASSLSGSYEQYF. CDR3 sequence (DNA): TGTGCCAGCAGTTTATCCGGGTCCTACGAGCAGTACTTC.

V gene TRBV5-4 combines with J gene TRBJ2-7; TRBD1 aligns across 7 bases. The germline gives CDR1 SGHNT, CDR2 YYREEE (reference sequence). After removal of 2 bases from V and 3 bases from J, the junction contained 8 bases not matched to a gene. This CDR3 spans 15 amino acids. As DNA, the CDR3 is TGTGCCAGCAGCTTTGGACAGGATGGGGGCTACGAGCAGTACTTC. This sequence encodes CASSFGQDGGYEQYF. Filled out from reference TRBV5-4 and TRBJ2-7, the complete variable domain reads ETGVTQSPTHLIKTRGQQVTLRCSSQSGHNTVSWYQQALGQGPQFIFQYYREEENGRGNFPPRFSGLQFPNYSSELNVNALELDDSALYLCASSFGQDGGYEQYFGPGTRLTVT.

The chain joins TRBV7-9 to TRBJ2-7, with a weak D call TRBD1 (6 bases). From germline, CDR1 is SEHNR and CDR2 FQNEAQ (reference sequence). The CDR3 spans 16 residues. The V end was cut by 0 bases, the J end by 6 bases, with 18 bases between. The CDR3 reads CASSLAGQGRLFEQYF. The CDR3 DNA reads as TGTGCCAGCAGCTTAGCGGGTCAGGGGCGATTATTCGAGCAGTACTTC.

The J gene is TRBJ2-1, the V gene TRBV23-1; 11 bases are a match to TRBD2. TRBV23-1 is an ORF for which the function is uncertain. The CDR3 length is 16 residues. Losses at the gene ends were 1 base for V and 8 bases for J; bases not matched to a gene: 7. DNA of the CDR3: TGCGCCAGCAGTCAATTTACTAGCGGGAGCGGGTATGAGCAGTTCTTC. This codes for CASSQFTSGSGYEQFF.